These 28 T cell receptor beta chains originate from one sample sequenced in a study of technical replicates of blood from a few donors. Method: immunoSEQ multiplex PCR; TCRdb's copy keeps in-frame clones and lacks some. The sample holds some 74,000 clones, over 95% seen once. Input material: T cells isolated from PBMCs. The receptor set was obtained from a human donor in good health.

The chain links TRBV15 to TRBJ1-1, with TRBD1 identical over 9 bases. CDR3 length: 14 residues. The V gene end was trimmed by 5 bases and the J gene end by 3 bases; junction bases not matched to a gene: 4. CDR1 is LNHNV, CDR2 YYDKDF, per germline (reference sequence). The CDR3 loop reads CATSGRQGDTEAFF. In nucleotides, the CDR3 is TGTGCCACCAGCGGCCGACAGGGGGACACTGAAGCTTTCTTT.

The rearrangement uses TRBV29-1 and TRBJ2-7, with D possibly TRBD2 on 5 matching bases. Germline CDR1 reads SQVTM; CDR2 reads ANQGSEA. CDR3 length equals 11 residues. Trimming removed 4 bases at V and 4 bases at J, with 8 bases between. The CDR3 spells CSVAPGYEQYF. The CDR3 coding sequence is TGCAGCGTTGCACCGGGGTACGAGCAGTACTTC.

The chain employs TRBV19 and TRBJ1-1, with TRBD1 as a possible D gene (5 bases). CDR1 is LNHDA and CDR2 is SQIVND in the germline V gene (reference sequence). The ends were cut back, 6 bases at V and 1 base at J, with 12 bases in the middle. The CDR3 length is 14 residues. In DNA form, the CDR3 reads TGTGCCAGTAGGGACGGACATCAGAACACTGAAGCTTTCTTT. Encoded protein: CASRDGHQNTEAFF.

This chain connects TRBV4-1 to TRBJ1-1; D perhaps matches TRBD1 (5 bases). Trimming removed 0 bases from V and 8 bases from J, with 22 bases in between. The CDR3 runs to 17 residues. CDR1 MGHRA and CDR2 YSYEKL come from the germline V gene. CDR3 residues: CASSQDIWIRTPKEAFF. The CDR3 coding sequence is TGCGCCAGCAGCCAAGATATTTGGATCCGGACACCTAAGGAAGCTTTCTTT.

The chain recombines TRBV14 with TRBJ1-2; D is possibly TRBD1 (6 bases). Looked up from germline, CDR1 is SGHDN and CDR2 is FVKESK. The CDR3 covers 15 residues. V shed 1 base and J shed 4 bases, with 13 bases lying between them. The CDR3 reads CASSQGGGGPYGYTF. The CDR3 nucleotides read TGTGCCAGCAGCCAAGGGGGCGGGGGGCCCTATGGCTACACCTTC.

J is TRBJ2-7 and V is TRBV28; a possible D gene is TRBD2 (6 bases). The V gene's germline CDR1 is MDHEN and CDR2 SYDVKM. The length of the CDR3 is 14 residues. The V end lost 5 bases, the J end lost 3 bases, and 14 bases lay between the germline ends. The CDR3 DNA sequence: TGTGCCAGCAGTGCTAGCGACACCTACTACGAGCAGTACTTC. Protein sequence: CASSASDTYYEQYF.

This clone showed up just once. The chain is built from TRBV2 and TRBJ1-2, with 9 bases lining up with TRBD1. CDR3 size: 14 residues. The germline gives CDR1 SNHLY, CDR2 FYNNEI. With V trimmed by 9 bases and J by 1 base, 6 bases remained unmatched. DNA for the CDR3: TGTGCCAGAGGACAGGGGAAGGGTAACTATGGCTACACCTTC. Its translation: CARGQGKGNYGYTF.

The chain uses TRBV11-2 and TRBJ2-7; D is possibly TRBD2 (5 bases). CDR1 is SGHAT, CDR2 FQNNGV, per germline. The CDR3 length is 14 residues. Trimming stripped 3 bases from V and 0 bases from J, with 9 bases between. The CDR3: CASSLLGSSYEQYF. The CDR3 DNA follows: TGTGCCAGCAGCTTGTTGGGGAGCTCCTACGAGCAGTACTTC.

The V call is TRBV28, the J call TRBJ2-2; no definite D call. The germline V and J ends were trimmed by 5 bases and 4 bases, with 17 bases remaining between them. There are 16 residues in the CDR3. CDR1 and CDR2 from the germline V gene are MDHEN and SYDVKM. The DNA for the CDR3 is TGTGCCAGCAGTCTCAACAGCCTATTAACCACCGGGGAGCTGTTTTTT. Protein product: CASSLNSLLTTGELFF. Together with reference TRBV28 and TRBJ2-2, the CDR3 gives the full variable domain: DVKVTQSSRYLVKRTGEKVFLECVQDMDHENMFWYRQDPGLGLRLIYFSYDVKMKEKGDIPEGYSVSREKKERFSLILESASTNQTSMYLCASSLNSLLTTGELFFGEGSRLTVL.

This clone is a singleton in its sample. The V call is TRBV12-5, the J call TRBJ1-2; 8 positions match TRBD1. The junction had 3 bases not matched to a gene; V was cut back by 5 bases and J by 4 bases. The CDR3 sequence is 13 residues long. Germline loops: CDR1 LGHNT, CDR2 FRNRAP. This CDR3 reads CASGPTGVYGYTF. CDR3 sequence (DNA): TGTGCTAGTGGTCCGACAGGGGTCTATGGCTACACCTTC.

This clone has just one count. In DNA form, the CDR3 reads TGTGCCAGCAGCCGGATAGTTCTATCTAGCGGGAGGGGAGGGACCTTATACGAGCAGTACTTC. It yields the protein CASSRIVLSSGRGGTLYEQYF. V is TRBV28 and J is TRBJ2-7; TRBD2 aligns across 12 bases. In germline, CDR1 is MDHEN, CDR2 SYDVKM. V shed 6 bases and J 4 bases; nucleotides not matched to a gene: 25. CDR3 length: 21 residues. Combining the CDR3 with reference TRBV28 and TRBJ2-7 gives the whole variable domain DVKVTQSSRYLVKRTGEKVFLECVQDMDHENMFWYRQDPGLGLRLIYFSYDVKMKEKGDIPEGYSVSREKKERFSLILESASTNQTSMYLCASSRIVLSSGRGGTLYEQYFGPGTRLTVT.

This chain joins TRBV7-9 and TRBJ2-3; no clear D gene. Looked up from germline, CDR1 is SEHNR and CDR2 is FQNEAQ (reference sequence). The ends were cut back, 5 bases at V and 3 bases at J, with 9 bases in the middle. CDR3 length: 13 residues. In DNA, the CDR3 is TGTGCCAGCAGCCCGATTCAGACAGATACGCAGTATTTT. The encoded protein is CASSPIQTDTQYF.

The gene calls are TRBV11-2 and TRBJ1-1, with unresolved D. This CDR3 is built from 14 residues. The V gene lost 5 bases and the J gene lost 1 base, with 11 bases spanning the gap. Per the germline V gene, CDR1 is SGHAT and CDR2 is FQNNGV. In nucleotides, the CDR3 is TGTGCCAGCAGCGGCCCGGCAGGGAACACTGAAGCTTTCTTT. This encodes CASSGPAGNTEAFF.

The chain couples TRBV28 to TRBJ2-4; D is perhaps TRBD1 (5 bases). The V gene's germline CDR1 is MDHEN and CDR2 SYDVKM. V was cut by 3 bases and J by 0 bases, with 15 bases left in between. CDR3 size: 17 residues. Written as DNA, the CDR3 is TGTGCCAGCAGTTTGACGATGACAGACTTAGCCAAAAACATTCAGTACTTC. It is translated as CASSLTMTDLAKNIQYF.

The chain carries TRBV7-9 and TRBJ1-2, with a weak D call TRBD1 (6 bases). The CDR3 totals 16 residues. CDR1 and CDR2 (germline): SEHNR, FQNEAQ (reference sequence). The V gene lost 5 bases and the J gene lost 5 bases, with 21 bases spanning the gap. This chain's CDR3 is CASSKRSVQGNYGYTF. The CDR3 nucleotides read TGTGCCAGCAGCAAGAGGTCCGTGCAGGGGAATTATGGCTACACCTTC.

The CDR3 nucleotides read TGCGCCAGCAGCTTGAGGACTAGCGGGACCAATGAGCAGTTCTTC. Encoded protein: CASSLRTSGTNEQFF. The chain links TRBV5-1 to TRBJ2-1; 12 bases match TRBD2. CDR1 is SGHRS and CDR2 is YFSETQ in the germline V gene. This CDR3 has 15 residues. V lost 1 base, J lost 6 bases, and 2 bases stayed unmatched.

This chain joins TRBV27 and TRBJ2-1; TRBD2 is a possible D gene (6 bases). Trimming removed 2 bases from V and 9 bases from J, with 17 bases in between. The CDR3 is 15 amino acids. Germline CDR1 is MNHEY and CDR2 is SMNVEV (reference sequence). CDR3 DNA sequence: TGTGCCAGCAGTTTAGTGATTCCTACTAGCAGTGAGCAGTTCTTC. This codes for CASSLVIPTSSEQFF.

The chain links TRBV14 to TRBJ2-2; 7 nucleotides match TRBD2. The CDR3 totals 17 residues. Germline lookup yields CDR1 SGHDN and CDR2 FVKESK. V lost 5 bases to trimming and J lost 2 bases; unmatched junction nucleotides: 11. As DNA, the CDR3 is TGTGCCAGCAGCAAACGGGTCCGCGGGGGAAACACCGGGGAGCTGTTTTTT. Translation: CASSKRVRGGNTGELFF. The whole variable domain, remainder taken from reference TRBV14 and TRBJ2-2, is EAGVTQFPSHSVIEKGQTVTLRCDPISGHDNLYWYRRVMGKEIKFLLHFVKESKQDESGMPNNRFLAERTGGTYSTLKVQPAELEDSGVYFCASSKRVRGGNTGELFFGEGSRLTVL.

V and J are TRBV10-1 and TRBJ2-2; D unclear. CDR3 length: 16 residues. V was pared by 0 bases and J by 2 bases, with 10 bases between. Germline-derived CDR1 and CDR2 are WNHNN and SYGVQD (reference sequence). This CDR3 reads CASSESLWPNTGELFF. DNA of the CDR3: TGCGCCAGCAGTGAGTCCCTCTGGCCTAACACCGGGGAGCTGTTTTTT.

The gene calls are TRBV5-4 and TRBJ2-3; D might be TRBD2 (5 bases). The CDR3 is 16 residues long. The V and J ends lost 7 bases and 2 bases respectively, with 20 bases between them. Germline CDR1 and CDR2: SGHNT and YYREEE (reference sequence). CDR3 in amino acids: CASRTLRDYLTDTQYF. CDR3 nucleotide sequence: TGTGCCAGCCGCACCCTCCGGGATTACCTCACAGATACGCAGTATTTT.

The chain employs TRBV27 and TRBJ1-1; weak D call: TRBD1 (6 bases). The CDR3 is 15 residues long. Trimming took off 6 bases at V and 4 bases at J, with 18 bases between the two ends. In germline, CDR1 is MNHEY, CDR2 SMNVEV (reference sequence). The CDR3 bases are TGTGCCAGCAGGTTAGGGCCCCTAGGGGGCACTGAAGCTTTCTTT. Its protein is CASRLGPLGGTEAFF.

The CDR3 protein is CSVPGTSGGAYNEQFF. The CDR3 coding sequence is TGCAGCGTTCCCGGGACTAGCGGGGGGGCCTACAATGAGCAGTTCTTC. This chain connects TRBV29-1 to TRBJ2-1, with 16 positions matching TRBD2. V was pared by 5 bases and J by 2 bases, with 3 bases of the junction left unmatched. CDR1 SQVTM and CDR2 ANQGSEA come from the germline V gene. This CDR3 is 16 amino acids long.

The V call is TRBV5-5, the J call TRBJ1-1; no firm D call. Trimming stripped 4 bases from V and 4 bases from J, with 8 bases between. The CDR3 covers 12 residues. Germline-derived CDR1 and CDR2 are SGHKS and YYEKEE (reference sequence). The chain's CDR3 is CASSPRSTEAFF. CDR3 nucleotides: TGTGCCAGCAGCCCTAGAAGCACTGAAGCTTTCTTT.

This clone came up a few times. J is TRBJ1-5 and V is TRBV19; 7 bases agree with TRBD1. Trimming cost V 10 bases and J 9 bases; bases outside gene matches: 12. This CDR3 contains 13 residues. The germline CDR1 and CDR2 sequences are LNHDA and SQIVND (reference sequence). The CDR3: CAITGTAGGPQHF. In DNA, the CDR3 is TGTGCCATTACCGGGACAGCCGGGGGGCCCCAGCATTTT.

The chain has TRBV11-3 and TRBJ2-3, with 8 positions matching TRBD2. The CDR3 loop spans 16 amino acids. J lost 6 bases, V lost 5 bases, and 13 bases had no gene match. Per the germline V gene, CDR1 is SGHNT and CDR2 is YENEEA. The CDR3, as DNA: TGTGCCAGCAGCCTTCCGGGGGCGGGAGGCGGCGATACGCAGTATTTT. Translating gives CASSLPGAGGGDTQYF.

J is TRBJ2-7 and V is TRBV7-8, with a possible D match to TRBD2 (6 bases). Germline CDR1 reads SGHVS; CDR2 reads FQNEAQ. Trimming shortened V by 1 base and J by 3 bases, and 10 bases separated the two germline ends. The CDR3 consists of 14 residues. The CDR3 DNA reads as TGTGCCAGCAGCTTAGGGGACTGGCTCTACGAGCAGTACTTC. Protein product: CASSLGDWLYEQYF.

The rearrangement links TRBV2 to TRBJ2-5, with TRBD2 matching over 8 bases. Trimming took 8 bases from V and 4 from J; bases not matched to a gene: 18. In germline, CDR1 is SNHLY, CDR2 FYNNEI. This CDR3 has 17 residues. DNA for the CDR3: TGTGCCAGCTGTAATATAGCGGGGCCTATGGGTGGAGAGACCCAGTACTTC. Translation: CASCNIAGPMGGETQYF.

This clone was counted between two and nine times. The chain has TRBV4-1 and TRBJ2-1; D perhaps matches TRBD1 (6 bases). Trimming left V 4 bases short and J 2 bases short, with 15 bases between. The CDR3 is 16 residues long. Germline V gene lookup returns CDR1 MGHRA and CDR2 YSYEKL. Here the CDR3 reads CASSPHAGAPYNEQFF. CDR3 sequence (DNA): TGCGCCAGCAGCCCCCACGCAGGGGCCCCCTACAATGAGCAGTTCTTC.